This T cell receptor beta chain came from a study of cytomegalovirus exposure and HLA in healthy donors. Study findings and constraints: Subsequent analysis showed first-cohort TCR clusters tending to co-occur in over a hundred validation repertoires. Specific recognition of CMV antigens was confirmed in vitro for a few chains (all CMV-associated). The study put 150 or so TCR beta chains on its list as cytomegalovirus-associated.

The study drew the donors from its approximately 120-subject validation cohort, separate from the 666-subject first cohort. Comment on this clone: Its antigen is still unknown.

TCRdb's table, derived via immunoSEQ multiplex PCR, lists solely in-frame clones and lacks some. Seen here are about 130,000 clones, almost 85% observed once, and the top ten hold approximately 30%. The V segment lost 5 bases and the J segment 2 bases; nucleotides outside the gene matches: 9. CDR1 is MNHEY and CDR2 is SMNVEV in the germline V gene (reference sequence). The CDR3 extends over 15 amino acids. The clonotype comes from a man aged 30 to 45 in good health and CMV-seropositive. The sample comprised PBMCs. The rearrangement uses TRBV27 and TRBJ2-7; 7 bases are shared with TRBD1. CDR3 bases: TGTGCCAGCAGTCCCCTGAGTCAGGGGGCCTACGAGCAGTACTTC. Its translation is CASSPLSQGAYEQYF.